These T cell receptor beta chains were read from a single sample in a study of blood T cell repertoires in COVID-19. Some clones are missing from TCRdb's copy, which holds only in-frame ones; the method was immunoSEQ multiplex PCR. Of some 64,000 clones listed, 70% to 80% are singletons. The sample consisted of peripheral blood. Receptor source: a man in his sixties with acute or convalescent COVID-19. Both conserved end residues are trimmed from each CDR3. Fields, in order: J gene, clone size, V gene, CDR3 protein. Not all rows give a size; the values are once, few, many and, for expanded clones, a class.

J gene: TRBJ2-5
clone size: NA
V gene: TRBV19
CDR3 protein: ASSTGLAGEETQY

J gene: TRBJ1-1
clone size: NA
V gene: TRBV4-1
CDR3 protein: ASSQSTGLPQNTEAF

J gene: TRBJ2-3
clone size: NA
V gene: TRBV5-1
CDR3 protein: ASSLAAGPSTDTQY

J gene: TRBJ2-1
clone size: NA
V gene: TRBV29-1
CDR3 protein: SVALGTGYNEQF

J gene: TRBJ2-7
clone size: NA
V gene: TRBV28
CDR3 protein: ASTSTGGKYEQY

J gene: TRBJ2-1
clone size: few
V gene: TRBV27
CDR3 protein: ASRERATYNEQF

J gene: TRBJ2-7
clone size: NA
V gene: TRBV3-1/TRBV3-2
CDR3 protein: ASSRPGQASKQY

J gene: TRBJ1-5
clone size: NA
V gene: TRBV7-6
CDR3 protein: AGGQDTRGNQPQH

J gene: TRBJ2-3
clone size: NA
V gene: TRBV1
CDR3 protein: TSSQAGQGTDTQY

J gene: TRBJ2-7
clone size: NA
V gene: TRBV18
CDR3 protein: ASSPVQGLTEQY

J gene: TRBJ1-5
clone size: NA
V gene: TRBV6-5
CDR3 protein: ASSYSGQHSNQPQH

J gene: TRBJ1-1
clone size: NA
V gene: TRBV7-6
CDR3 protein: ASSVQTGGTEAF

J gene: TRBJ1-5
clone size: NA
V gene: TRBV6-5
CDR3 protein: ASSYSLDQPQH

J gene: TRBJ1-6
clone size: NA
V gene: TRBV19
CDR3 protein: ASSINENSPLH

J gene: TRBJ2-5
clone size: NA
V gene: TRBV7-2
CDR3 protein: ASSLQTQETQY

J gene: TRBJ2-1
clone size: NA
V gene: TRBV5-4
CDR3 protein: ALSSQRDSNEQF

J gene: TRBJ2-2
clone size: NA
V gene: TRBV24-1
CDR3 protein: ATSDPDTSNTGELF

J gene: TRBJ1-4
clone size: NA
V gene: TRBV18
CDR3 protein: ASSPRRDSGEKLF

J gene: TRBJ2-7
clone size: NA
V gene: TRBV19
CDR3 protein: ASQTGDPYEQY

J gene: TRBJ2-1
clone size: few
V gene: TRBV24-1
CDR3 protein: ATSDSQATRDSSYNEQF

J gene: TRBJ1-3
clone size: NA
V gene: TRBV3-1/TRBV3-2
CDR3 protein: ASSQFSQTGGRNTIY

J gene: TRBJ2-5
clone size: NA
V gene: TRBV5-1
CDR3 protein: ASSLGLAGGPRETQY

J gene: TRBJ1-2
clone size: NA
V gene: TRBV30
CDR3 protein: AWVRRASGYT

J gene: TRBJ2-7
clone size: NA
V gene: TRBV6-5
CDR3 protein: ASINRGNEQY

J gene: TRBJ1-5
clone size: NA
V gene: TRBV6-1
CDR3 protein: ASSGQGGNQPQH

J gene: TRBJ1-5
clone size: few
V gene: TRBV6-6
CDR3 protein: ASSYSRGSGAQH

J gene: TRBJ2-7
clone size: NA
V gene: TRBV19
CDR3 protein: ASSRDSGPTREQY

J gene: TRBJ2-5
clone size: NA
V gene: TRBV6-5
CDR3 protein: ATLGRQGYSETQY

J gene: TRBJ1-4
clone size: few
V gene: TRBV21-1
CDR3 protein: ASSLLHGPMMNEKLF

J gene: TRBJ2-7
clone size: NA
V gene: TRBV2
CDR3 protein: ATKIRTSGTPNEQY

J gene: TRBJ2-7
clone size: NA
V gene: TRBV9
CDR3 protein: ASSAGGFEQY

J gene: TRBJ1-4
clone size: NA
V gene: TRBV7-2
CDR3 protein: ASSPGGSGEKLF

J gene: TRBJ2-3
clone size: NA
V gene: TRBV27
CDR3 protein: ASSPRTSMGDTQY

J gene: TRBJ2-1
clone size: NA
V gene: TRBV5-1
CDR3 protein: ASSWGVGQGPEQF

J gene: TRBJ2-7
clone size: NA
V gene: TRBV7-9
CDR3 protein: ASSLGGQAYEQY

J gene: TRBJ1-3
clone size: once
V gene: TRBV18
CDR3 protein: ASSPPATSGNTIY

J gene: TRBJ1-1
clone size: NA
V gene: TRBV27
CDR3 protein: ASSSRDRGVVNTEAF

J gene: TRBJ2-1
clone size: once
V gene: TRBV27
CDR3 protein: ASSFTVYNEQF

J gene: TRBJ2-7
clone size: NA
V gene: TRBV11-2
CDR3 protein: ASSLGMPSGLYEQY

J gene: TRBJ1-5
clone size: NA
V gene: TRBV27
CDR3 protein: ASSKFLSTGRNQPQH

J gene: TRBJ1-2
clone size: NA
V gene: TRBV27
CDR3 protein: ASSSPGRTEGGYT

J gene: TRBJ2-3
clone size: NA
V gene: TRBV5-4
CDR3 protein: ASSASVNTDTQY

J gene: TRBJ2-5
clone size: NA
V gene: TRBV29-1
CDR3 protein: SVLGLAGDKETQY

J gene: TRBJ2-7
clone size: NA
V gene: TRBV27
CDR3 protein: ASSDWRETGTVYEQY

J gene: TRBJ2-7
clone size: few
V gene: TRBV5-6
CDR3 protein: ASSSDWGEQY

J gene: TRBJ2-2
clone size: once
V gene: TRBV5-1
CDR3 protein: ASSKGLEATGELF

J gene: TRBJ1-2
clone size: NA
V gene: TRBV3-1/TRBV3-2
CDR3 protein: ASSPPGIRGYGYT

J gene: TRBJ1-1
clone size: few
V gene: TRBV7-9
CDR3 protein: ASSLQTANTEAF

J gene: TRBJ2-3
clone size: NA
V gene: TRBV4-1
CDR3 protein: ASSQSGVTTDTQY

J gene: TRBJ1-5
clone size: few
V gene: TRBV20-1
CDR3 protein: SASWGQGNQPQH

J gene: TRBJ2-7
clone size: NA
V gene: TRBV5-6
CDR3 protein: ASSLGDRVLSYEQY

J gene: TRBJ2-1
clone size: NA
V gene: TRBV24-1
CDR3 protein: ATSSTRPGTIDEQF

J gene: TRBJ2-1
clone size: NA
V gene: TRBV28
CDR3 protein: ASSPLKDAGSGTEGGEQF

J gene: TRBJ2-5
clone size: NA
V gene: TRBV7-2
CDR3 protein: ASSLVRAETQY

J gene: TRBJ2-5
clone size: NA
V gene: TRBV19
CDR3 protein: ASSIQGARETQY

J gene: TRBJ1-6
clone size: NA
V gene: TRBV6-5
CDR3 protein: ASSPGQGGNSPLH

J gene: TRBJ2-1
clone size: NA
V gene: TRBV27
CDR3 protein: ASSFAQGAPIENNEQF

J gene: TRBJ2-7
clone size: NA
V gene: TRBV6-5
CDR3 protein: ASSSRTGAVGEQY

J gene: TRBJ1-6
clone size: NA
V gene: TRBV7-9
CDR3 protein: ASTRTAGDSPLH

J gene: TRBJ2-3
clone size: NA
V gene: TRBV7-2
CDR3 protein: ASTFGGAGGLNTQY